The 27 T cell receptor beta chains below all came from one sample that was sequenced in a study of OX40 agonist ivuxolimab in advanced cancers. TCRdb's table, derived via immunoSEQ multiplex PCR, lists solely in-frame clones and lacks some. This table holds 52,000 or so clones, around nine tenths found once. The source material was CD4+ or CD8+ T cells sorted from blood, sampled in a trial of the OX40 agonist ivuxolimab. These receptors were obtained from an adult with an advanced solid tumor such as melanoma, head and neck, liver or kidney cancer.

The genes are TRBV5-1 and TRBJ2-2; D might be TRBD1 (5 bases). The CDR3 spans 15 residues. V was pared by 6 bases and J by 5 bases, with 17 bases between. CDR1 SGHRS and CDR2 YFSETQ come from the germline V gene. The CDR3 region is CASTSVGRDTGELFF. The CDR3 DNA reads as TGCGCCAGCACTTCGGTAGGCAGGGATACCGGGGAGCTGTTTTTT.

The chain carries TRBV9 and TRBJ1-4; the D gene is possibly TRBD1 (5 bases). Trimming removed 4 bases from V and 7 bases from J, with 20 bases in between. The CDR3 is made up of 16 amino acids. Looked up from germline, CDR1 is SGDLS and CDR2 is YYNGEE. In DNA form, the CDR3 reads TGTGCCAGCAGCCCCTGGGACCGGGAAGATTTTGAAAAACTGTTTTTT. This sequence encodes CASSPWDREDFEKLFF. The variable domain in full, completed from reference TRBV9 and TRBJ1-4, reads DSGVTQTPKHLITATGQRVTLRCSPRSGDLSVYWYQQSLDQGLQFLIQYYNGEERAKGNILERFSAQQFPDLHSELNLSSLELGDSALYFCASSPWDREDFEKLFFGSGTQLSVL.

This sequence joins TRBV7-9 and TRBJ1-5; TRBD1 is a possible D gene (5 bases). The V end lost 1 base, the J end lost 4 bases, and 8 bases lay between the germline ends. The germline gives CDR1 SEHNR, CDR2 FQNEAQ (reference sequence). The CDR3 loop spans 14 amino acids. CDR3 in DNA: TGTGCCAGCAGCTTAGGGGGGGGTAATCAGCCCCAGCATTTT. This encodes CASSLGGGNQPQHF.

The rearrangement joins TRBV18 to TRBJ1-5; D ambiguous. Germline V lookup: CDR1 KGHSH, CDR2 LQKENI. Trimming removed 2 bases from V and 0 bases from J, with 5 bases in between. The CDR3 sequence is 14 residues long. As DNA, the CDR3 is TGTGCCAGCTCACCAGGTAGTAGCAATCAGCCCCAGCATTTT. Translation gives CASSPGSSNQPQHF.

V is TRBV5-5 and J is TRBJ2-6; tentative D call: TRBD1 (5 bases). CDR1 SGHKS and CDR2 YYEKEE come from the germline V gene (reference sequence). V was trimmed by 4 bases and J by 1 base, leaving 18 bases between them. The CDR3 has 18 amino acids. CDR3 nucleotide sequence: TGTGCCAGCAGCCAGACAGCTGTCGACTCGTCTGGGGCCAACGTCCTGACTTTC. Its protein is CASSQTAVDSSGANVLTF.

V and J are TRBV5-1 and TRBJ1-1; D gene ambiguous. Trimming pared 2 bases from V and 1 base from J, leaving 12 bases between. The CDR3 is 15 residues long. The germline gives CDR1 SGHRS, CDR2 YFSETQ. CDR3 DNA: TGCGCCAGCAGCTTTAATAGGGCGGGGAACACTGAAGCTTTCTTT. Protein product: CASSFNRAGNTEAFF. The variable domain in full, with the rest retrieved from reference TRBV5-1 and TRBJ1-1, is KAGVTQTPRYLIKTRGQQVTLSCSPISGHRSVSWYQQTPGQGLQFLFEYFSETQRNKGNFPGRFSGRQFSNSRSEMNVSTLELGDSALYLCASSFNRAGNTEAFFGQGTRLTVV.

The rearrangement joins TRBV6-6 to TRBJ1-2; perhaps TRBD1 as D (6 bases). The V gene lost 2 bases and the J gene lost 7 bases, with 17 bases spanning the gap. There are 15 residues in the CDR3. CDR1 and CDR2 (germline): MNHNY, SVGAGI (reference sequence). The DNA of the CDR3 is TGTGCCAGCAGTTACCCCGGGACAACGGATCTTGGCTACACCTTC. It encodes CASSYPGTTDLGYTF.

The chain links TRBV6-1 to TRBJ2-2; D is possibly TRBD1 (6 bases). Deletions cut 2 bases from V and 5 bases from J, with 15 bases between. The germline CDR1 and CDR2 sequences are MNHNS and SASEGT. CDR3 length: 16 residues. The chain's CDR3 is CASSERALQGTGELFF. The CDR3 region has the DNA TGTGCCAGCAGTGAAAGGGCCCTACAGGGAACCGGGGAGCTGTTTTTT.

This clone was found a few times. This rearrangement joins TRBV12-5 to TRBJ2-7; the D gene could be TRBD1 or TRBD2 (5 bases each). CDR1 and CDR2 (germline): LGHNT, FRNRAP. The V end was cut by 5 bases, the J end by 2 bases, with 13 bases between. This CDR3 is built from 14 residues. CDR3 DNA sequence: TGTGCTAGTGGTATCCGGGACGGGACCTACGAGCAGTACTTC. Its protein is CASGIRDGTYEQYF.

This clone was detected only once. CDR3 sequence (DNA): TGTGCCAGCAGTTTTCAGGGAAGCACAGATACGCAGTATTTT. Protein: CASSFQGSTDTQYF. V usage is TRBV27 and J usage is TRBJ2-3; a weak D match, TRBD1 (5 bases). The germline V gene encodes CDR1 MNHEY and CDR2 SMNVEV (reference sequence). Trimming pared 3 bases from V and 0 bases from J, leaving 7 bases between. The CDR3 contains 14 residues.

CDR3 coding DNA: TGTGCCAGCAGGTCCGACAGAGTCAACACTGAAGCTTTCTTT. This sequence encodes CASRSDRVNTEAFF. The rearrangement links TRBV28 to TRBJ1-1, with D perhaps TRBD1 (5 bases). Trimming shortened V by 6 bases and J by 2 bases, and 13 bases separated the two germline ends. CDR1 and CDR2 from the germline V gene are MDHEN and SYDVKM. The length of the CDR3 is 14 residues.

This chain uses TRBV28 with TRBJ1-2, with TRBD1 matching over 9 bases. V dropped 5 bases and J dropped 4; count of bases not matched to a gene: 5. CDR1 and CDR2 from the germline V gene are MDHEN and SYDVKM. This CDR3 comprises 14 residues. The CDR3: CASSATGGAYGYTF. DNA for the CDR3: TGTGCCAGCAGTGCAACAGGGGGCGCCTATGGCTACACCTTC.

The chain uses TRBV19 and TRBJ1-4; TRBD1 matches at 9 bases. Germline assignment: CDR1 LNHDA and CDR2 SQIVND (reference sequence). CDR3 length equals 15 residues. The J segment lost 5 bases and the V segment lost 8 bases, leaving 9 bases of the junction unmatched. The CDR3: CASCKQGARNEKLFF. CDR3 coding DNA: TGTGCCAGTTGCAAACAGGGGGCACGGAATGAAAAACTGTTTTTT.

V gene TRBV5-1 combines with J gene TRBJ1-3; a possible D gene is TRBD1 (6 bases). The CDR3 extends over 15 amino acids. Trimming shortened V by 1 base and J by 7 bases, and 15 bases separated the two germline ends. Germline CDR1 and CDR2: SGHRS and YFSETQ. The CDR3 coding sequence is TGCGCCAGCAGCTTGAGGGGGGGCGAAGGCAACACCATATATTTT. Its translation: CASSLRGGEGNTIYF.

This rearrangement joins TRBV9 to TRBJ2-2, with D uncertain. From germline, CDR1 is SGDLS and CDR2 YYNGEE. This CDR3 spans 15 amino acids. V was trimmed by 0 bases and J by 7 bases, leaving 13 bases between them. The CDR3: CASSVVQDVGGELFF. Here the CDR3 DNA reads TGTGCCAGCAGCGTAGTCCAGGACGTCGGCGGGGAGCTGTTTTTT.

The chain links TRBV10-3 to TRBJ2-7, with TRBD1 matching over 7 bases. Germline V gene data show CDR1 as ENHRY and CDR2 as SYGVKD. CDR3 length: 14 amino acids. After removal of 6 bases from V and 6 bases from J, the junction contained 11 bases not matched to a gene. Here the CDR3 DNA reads TGTGCCATCAGCCCGACAGGGTCGCGAGGCGAGCAGTACTTC. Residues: CAISPTGSRGEQYF.

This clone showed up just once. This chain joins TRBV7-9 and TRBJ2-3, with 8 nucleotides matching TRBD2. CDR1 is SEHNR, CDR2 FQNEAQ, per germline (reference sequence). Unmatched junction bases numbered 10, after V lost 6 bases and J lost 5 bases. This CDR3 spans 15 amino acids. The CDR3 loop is CASSLTGGRGDTQYF. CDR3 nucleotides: TGTGCCAGCAGTTTAACGGGGGGGCGTGGAGATACGCAGTATTTT.

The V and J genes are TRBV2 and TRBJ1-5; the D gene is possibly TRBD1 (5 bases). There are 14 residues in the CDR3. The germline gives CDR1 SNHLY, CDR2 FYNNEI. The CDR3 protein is CATRRGEGNQPQHF. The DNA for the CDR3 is TGTGCTACCAGACGGGGGGAGGGCAATCAGCCCCAGCATTTT.

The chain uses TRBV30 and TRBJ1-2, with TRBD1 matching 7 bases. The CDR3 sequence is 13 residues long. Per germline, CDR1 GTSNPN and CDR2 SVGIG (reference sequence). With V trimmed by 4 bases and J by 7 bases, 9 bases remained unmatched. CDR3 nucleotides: TGTGCCTGGAACCTACAGGGGACTATTGGCTACACCTTC. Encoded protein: CAWNLQGTIGYTF.

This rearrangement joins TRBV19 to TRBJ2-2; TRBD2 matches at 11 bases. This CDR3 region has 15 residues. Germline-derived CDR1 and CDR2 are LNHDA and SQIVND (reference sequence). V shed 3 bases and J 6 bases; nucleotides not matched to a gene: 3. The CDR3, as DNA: TGTGCCAGTAGTATTCAGGGACTAGCGGCCGGGGAGCTGTTTTTT. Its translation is CASSIQGLAAGELFF. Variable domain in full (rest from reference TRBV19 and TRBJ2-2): DGGITQSPKYLFRKEGQNVTLSCEQNLNHDAMYWYRQDPGQGLRLIYYSQIVNDFQKGDIAEGYSVSREKKESFPLTVTSAQKNPTAFYLCASSIQGLAAGELFFGEGSRLTVL.

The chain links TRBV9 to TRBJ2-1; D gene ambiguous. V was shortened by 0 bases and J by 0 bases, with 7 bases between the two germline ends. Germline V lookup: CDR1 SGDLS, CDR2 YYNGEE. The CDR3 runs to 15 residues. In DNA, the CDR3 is TGTGCCAGCAGCGTAGAAGGGAACTCCTACAATGAGCAGTTCTTC. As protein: CASSVEGNSYNEQFF.

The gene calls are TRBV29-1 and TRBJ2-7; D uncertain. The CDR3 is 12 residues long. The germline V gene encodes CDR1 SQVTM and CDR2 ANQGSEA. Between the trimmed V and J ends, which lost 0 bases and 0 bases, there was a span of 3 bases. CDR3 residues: CSVEDVSYEQYF. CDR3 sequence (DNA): TGCAGCGTTGAAGACGTCTCCTACGAGCAGTACTTC.

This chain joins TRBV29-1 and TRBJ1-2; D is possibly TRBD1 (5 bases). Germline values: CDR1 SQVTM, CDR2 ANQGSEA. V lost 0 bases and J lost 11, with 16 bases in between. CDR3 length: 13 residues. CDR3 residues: CSVEDGGRYYYTF. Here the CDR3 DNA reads TGCAGCGTTGAAGACGGGGGTCGCTACTATTACACCTTC. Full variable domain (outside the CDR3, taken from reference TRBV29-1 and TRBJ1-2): SAVISQKPSRDICQRGTSLTIQCQVDSQVTMMFWYRQQPGQSLTLIATANQGSEATYESGFVIDKFPISRPNLTFSTLTVSNMSPEDSSIYLCSVEDGGRYYYTFGSGTRLTVV.

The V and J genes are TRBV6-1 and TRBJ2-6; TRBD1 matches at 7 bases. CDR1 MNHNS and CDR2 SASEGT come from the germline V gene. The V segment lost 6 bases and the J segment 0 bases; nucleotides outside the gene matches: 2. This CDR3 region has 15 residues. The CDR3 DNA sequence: TGTGCCAGCAGACCAGGGGGCTCTGGGGCCAACGTCCTGACTTTC. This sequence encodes CASRPGGSGANVLTF.

DNA of the CDR3: TGTGCCAGCAGTTCGAGAAGGACAGGGGGGTACGAGCAGTACTTC. Protein: CASSSRRTGGYEQYF. The J gene is TRBJ2-7, the V gene TRBV6-6, with 10 nucleotides matching TRBD1. J lost 4 bases, V lost 4 bases, and 7 bases had no gene match. This CDR3 has 15 residues. Per germline, CDR1 MNHNY and CDR2 SVGAGI (reference sequence).

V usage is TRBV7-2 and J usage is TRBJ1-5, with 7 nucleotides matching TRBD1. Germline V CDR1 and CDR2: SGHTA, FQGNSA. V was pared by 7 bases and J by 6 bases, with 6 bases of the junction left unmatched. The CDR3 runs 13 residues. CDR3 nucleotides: TGTGCCAGCACACAGGGGCCCGGTCAGCCCCAGCATTTT. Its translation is CASTQGPGQPQHF.

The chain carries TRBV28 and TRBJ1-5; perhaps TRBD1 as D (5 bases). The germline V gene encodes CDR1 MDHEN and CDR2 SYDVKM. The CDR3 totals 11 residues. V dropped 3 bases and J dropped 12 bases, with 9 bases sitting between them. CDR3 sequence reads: CASSLHQGQHF. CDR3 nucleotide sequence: TGTGCCAGCAGTTTGCATCAGGGCCAGCATTTT.